These 9 T cell receptor beta chains share one sample of origin, sequenced in a study of T cell responses to AZD1222 COVID-19 vaccine (dated by TCRdb to about 2021). Library creation used the immunoSEQ multiplex PCR assay. This immuneACCESS table, as held by TCRdb, lists in-frame sequences with V and J called but not all clones. Of the missing ones, under half trace to an unresolved V gene in checked studies; the others have no known cause. Across this sample there are about 160,000 clones, with 88% seen only once. The top ten clones comprise roughly 4% of the sample. The sample's time point, from its label and the paper: about 28 days (+/-7) after the second vaccine dose. Sample: peripheral blood, taken 28 days after the second AZD1222 dose. The receptor set was obtained from an adult who received the AZD1222 COVID-19 vaccine.

The chain joins TRBV2 to TRBJ1-2; no reliable D call. Germline V gene data show CDR1 as SNHLY and CDR2 as FYNNEI. This CDR3 comprises 15 residues. V dropped 5 bases and J dropped 0 bases, with 13 bases sitting between them. The CDR3 DNA reads as TGTGCCAGCAGTCAAACGGTCGGGACTAACTATGGCTACACCTTC. Translation gives CASSQTVGTNYGYTF. Full variable domain (remainder filled in from reference TRBV2 and TRBJ1-2): EPEVTQTPSHQVTQMGQEVILRCVPISNHLYFYWYRQILGQKVEFLVSFYNNEISEKSEIFDDQFSVERPDGSNFTLKIRSTKLEDSAMYFCASSQTVGTNYGYTFGSGTRLTVV.

This chain joins TRBV19 and TRBJ1-4; TRBD1 is a possible D gene (5 bases). The CDR3 has 16 amino acids. Germline V gives CDR1 LNHDA, CDR2 SQIVND (reference sequence). Trimming left V 3 bases short and J 7 bases short, with 18 bases between. CDR3 region: CASSMAGYGLGEKLFF. Here the CDR3 DNA reads TGTGCCAGTAGTATGGCAGGGTACGGTTTGGGTGAAAAACTGTTTTTT.

The rearrangement joins TRBV30 to TRBJ2-7, with 8 positions matching TRBD1. The CDR3 is 14 residues long. The V gene end was trimmed by 1 base and the J gene end by 3 bases; junction bases not matched to a gene: 5. Germline V lookup: CDR1 GTSNPN, CDR2 SVGIG (reference sequence). CDR3 protein: CAWSATGGRYEQYF. CDR3 nucleotide sequence: TGTGCCTGGAGTGCAACAGGGGGACGCTACGAGCAGTACTTC.

The V and J genes are TRBV6-2 or TRBV6-3 and TRBJ2-4, with 12 bases that match TRBD2. V lost 0 bases, J lost 12 bases, and 6 bases stayed unmatched. This CDR3 is built from 15 residues. Germline-derived CDR1 and CDR2 are MNHEY and SVGEGT. CDR3 coding DNA: TGTGCCAGCAGTTACTCGACTAGCGGGGGATTTAGTCAGTACTTC. Its protein is CASSYSTSGGFSQYF.

This sequence joins TRBV15 and TRBJ1-5; no clear D gene. CDR3 length: 13 amino acids. Per the germline V gene, CDR1 is LNHNV and CDR2 is YYDKDF (reference sequence). Trimming left V 0 bases short and J 2 bases short, with 2 bases between. The CDR3 DNA reads as TGTGCCACCAGCAGAGATCGCAATCAGCCCCAGCATTTT. Translating it yields CATSRDRNQPQHF.

The chain recombines TRBV25-1 with TRBJ1-1, with D possibly matching TRBD1 (6 bases). Germline V gives CDR1 MGHDK, CDR2 SYGVNS. The CDR3 loop spans 14 amino acids. With 1 base removed from V and 2 bases from J, the gap between germline ends came to 8 bases. The CDR3 DNA reads TGTGCCAGCAGTGAATTACAGGGAAACACTGAAGCTTTCTTT. It translates to CASSELQGNTEAFF.

The rearrangement joins TRBV5-1 to TRBJ2-1; TRBD1 is a possible D gene (6 bases). The CDR3 runs 14 residues. Germline CDR1 reads SGHRS; CDR2 reads YFSETQ. Trimming shortened V by 6 bases and J by 8 bases, and 18 bases separated the two germline ends. In DNA, the CDR3 is TGCGCCAGCAAACAGGGACCAGTAACTGATGAGCAGTTCTTC. This encodes CASKQGPVTDEQFF. Complete variable domain (other parts from reference TRBV5-1 and TRBJ2-1): KAGVTQTPRYLIKTRGQQVTLSCSPISGHRSVSWYQQTPGQGLQFLFEYFSETQRNKGNFPGRFSGRQFSNSRSEMNVSTLELGDSALYLCASKQGPVTDEQFFGPGTRLTVL.

The gene calls are TRBV19 and TRBJ2-5; 11 bases align to TRBD2. Per germline, CDR1 LNHDA and CDR2 SQIVND (reference sequence). The V and J ends lost 7 bases and 4 bases, in that order; junction bases with no gene match: 11. This CDR3 comprises 16 residues. CDR3 nucleotide sequence: TGTGCCAGTATGGCGGTAGCGGGGGGGATCGGAGAGACCCAGTACTTC. It is translated as CASMAVAGGIGETQYF. The full variable domain, with the rest looked up from reference TRBV19 and TRBJ2-5, is DGGITQSPKYLFRKEGQNVTLSCEQNLNHDAMYWYRQDPGQGLRLIYYSQIVNDFQKGDIAEGYSVSREKKESFPLTVTSAQKNPTAFYLCASMAVAGGIGETQYFGPGTRLLVL.

The V gene is TRBV19, the J gene TRBJ2-2; the D is unclear. Germline V lookup: CDR1 LNHDA, CDR2 SQIVND (reference sequence). V shed 7 bases and J shed 6 bases, with 18 bases lying between them. The CDR3 covers 15 residues. CDR3 sequence (DNA): TGTGCCAGTACCAAAAAATATGAAGGTCCCGGGGAGCTGTTTTTT. It encodes CASTKKYEGPGELFF.